This T cell receptor beta chain was observed in a study of PD-1 blockade in classical Hodgkin lymphoma (dated by TCRdb to about 2020). Context from the whole study: Nivolumab dosing was 3 mg/kg intravenously every 2 weeks, continuing until either disease progression or unacceptable toxicity. The study used TCR beta sequencing and CyTOF to define a peripheral blood immune signature of response to PD-1 blockade in classical Hodgkin lymphoma.

The Qiagen DNeasy kit was used to extract genomic DNA from unsorted PBMCs and from the negatively selected CD4+ and CD8+ fractions. TCR beta CDR3 regions were amplified by immunoSEQ multiplex PCR using primers annealing to V and J segments. A synthetic immune receptor repertoire was used to minimize amplification bias, and remaining bias was computationally removed after sequencing. Turning to the authors' computational methods: Repertoire diversity was quantified as the Shannon entropy index using custom Python scripts. Unsorted, CD4+ and CD8+ repertoires were analyzed separately, except in combined analyses where CD4+ and CD8+ sequences were merged in silico. A clone was considered expanded if an increase in frequency of at least 2-fold after treatment relative to C1D1 was found, and a pseudocount of 0.5 was applied to clones undetected at baseline. Singleton clones were defined as clones with 0 or 1 copy at C1D1, and non-singleton clones were defined as clones with 2 or more copies. By matching protein sequences in sorted samples from the same patient, clones expanded in unsorted samples were annotated as CD4+, CD8+ or unknown. Wilcoxon tests on paired samples were used to test changes in diversity from C1D1 to C4D1. The clones in this table, taken by TCRdb from immuneACCESS, are in-frame only. Not every clone is retained; where verified, under half of the shortfall comes from an unresolved V gene, and the cause of the rest is unknown. The DNA was the basis for D and trimming; V, J and clone size are from that table. The sample table lists 46,000 or so clones, roughly 73% of them with a count of one. Roughly 9.6% of the sample rests with the top ten.

In light of the paper, this sample's time point label describes: cycle 1 day 1 (C1D1), immediately before nivolumab initiation. Every trial patient had relapsed after autologous stem cell transplantation, and cohorts A, B and C differed in prior brentuximab vedotin exposure. The trial cohort included 45 to 65 patients with relapsed/refractory classical Hodgkin lymphoma, and each patient had a best overall response of complete response, partial response or progressive disease. Single-agent nivolumab was administered to trial patients in the multi-cohort phase II CheckMate 205 trial. An independent review committee assessed best overall response using the 2007 International Working Group response criteria. Trial PBMCs were collected immediately before nivolumab initiation (C1D1) and during therapy at cycle 2 day 1 and cycle 4 day 1. Peripheral blood was collected in 8 mL Vacutainer Cell Preparation Tubes, from which PBMCs were isolated by centrifugation and then cryopreserved.

General conclusions and limits of the study: Lower diversity was observed in patients in whom nivolumab was started less than 1 year after ASCT, and these patients were excluded from later analyses so that confounding by immune reconstitution would be avoided. CD4+ but not CD8+ TCR diversity rose significantly by C4D1 (p=0.0027 vs p=0.16), most apparent in complete responders (p=0.02). Only a single clinical trial cohort was studied, and what caused the repertoire differences, possibly disease activity or prior therapy, remained undefined. Among trial patients, those achieving complete response had baseline diversity similar to that of newly diagnosed patients, while diversity was significantly lower in partial responders and progressors. Baseline TCR diversity was reported as lower in newly diagnosed patients than in healthy donors, and lower still in relapsed/refractory patients.

The CDR3 goes from the cysteine to the phenylalanine over 18 residues. Of all the DNA, just the CDR3 is kept, 54 bases in frame from base 1. In the germline V gene (reference sequence), CDR1 corresponds to WNHNN and CDR2 to SYGVQD. Germline trimming: 0 bases from V, 0 bases from J; junction bases outside gene matches: 9. This clone was observed at least ten times. No antigen is known for it. No base quality information exists; no much larger clone differs at one position. This chain joins TRBV10-1 to TRBJ2-7; 9 of the junction bases match TRBD2. The sample consisted of peripheral blood mononuclear cells (PBMCs), taken at baseline. This clonotype originated in a human donor with classical Hodgkin lymphoma. The DNA sequence is TGCGCCAGCAGTGAGTCGGGGCTAGCGGGAACAGCCTCCTACGAGCAGTACTTC. Its translation is CASSESGLAGTASYEQYF.